This T cell receptor (beta chain) emerged from a study of blood T cell repertoires in COVID-19. Study-level background: The samples span acute and convalescent COVID-19 from the United States, Italy and Spain. In each case, the material was cDNA or gDNA derived from T cells, B-cell-depleted T cells, or PBMCs.

The V gene lost 4 bases and the J gene lost 7 bases, with 19 bases spanning the gap. This CDR3 comprises 15 residues. Looked up from germline, CDR1 is LNHDA and CDR2 is SQIVND (reference sequence). Here immunoSEQ multiplex PCR was the method, and the copy in TCRdb shows in-frame clones only, minus some. The repertoire holds roughly 160,000 clones, with 74% as singletons. In this sample, this clone turned up a few times. V gene TRBV19 combines with J gene TRBJ2-5; the D gene is possibly TRBD2 (7 bases). The sample consisted of peripheral blood. This clonotype was sampled from a woman of 80 years or more with acute or convalescent COVID-19. CDR3 region: CASSTTTSARGTQYF. The CDR3 region has the DNA TGTGCCAGTAGTACTACCACTAGCGCCAGGGGGACCCAGTACTTC.